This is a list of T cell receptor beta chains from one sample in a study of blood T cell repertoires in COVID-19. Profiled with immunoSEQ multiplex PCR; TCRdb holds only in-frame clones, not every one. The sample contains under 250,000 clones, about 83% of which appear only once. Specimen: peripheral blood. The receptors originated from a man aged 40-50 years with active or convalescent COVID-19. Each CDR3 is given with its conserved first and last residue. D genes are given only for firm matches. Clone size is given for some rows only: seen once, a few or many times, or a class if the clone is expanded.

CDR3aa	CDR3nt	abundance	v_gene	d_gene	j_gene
CASSLSAPIGTGGPGANVLTF	TGTGCCAGCAGTTTATCGGCCCCTATAGGGACAGGCGGTCCTGGGGCCAACGTCCTGACTTTC	-	TRBV27	TRBD1	TRBJ2-6
CASSHWGTSGSVCTGELFF	TGCGCCAGCAGTCATTGGGGGACTAGCGGGAGTGTTTGCACCGGGGAGCTGTTTTTT	once	TRBV23-1	TRBD2	TRBJ2-2
CASSSHQGSNQPQHF	TGTGCCAGCAGTTCCCACCAGGGTTCCAATCAGCCCCAGCATTTT	-	TRBV28	-	TRBJ1-5
CASSLRTGHQRGDGYTF	TGTGCCAGCAGTTTGAGGACAGGCCACCAGAGGGGAGATGGCTACACCTTC	once	TRBV6-2/TRBV6-3	TRBD1	TRBJ1-2
CASSSGTGGIAEAFF	TGCGCCAGCAGCTCCGGGACAGGGGGCATAGCTGAAGCTTTCTTT	-	TRBV5-1	TRBD1	TRBJ1-1
CASSQGGVILADQFF	TGTGCCAGCAGCCAAGGGGGGGTGATTCTAGCGGACCAGTTCTTC	-	TRBV3-1/TRBV3-2	TRBD2	TRBJ2-1
CASSYKQDNTF	TGTGCCAGCAGTTACAAGCAGGACAACACCTTC	-	TRBV6-6	-	TRBJ1-2
CASSPPGQPNTGELFF	TGTGCCAGCTCACCACCAGGACAACCGAACACCGGGGAGCTGTTTTTT	-	TRBV18	-	TRBJ2-2
CSVVAQGNYNEQFF	TGCAGCGTTGTGGCACAGGGGAACTACAATGAGCAGTTCTTC	-	TRBV29-1	TRBD1	TRBJ2-1
CASRKTGGKDGYTF	TGTGCCAGCAGAAAAACAGGGGGCAAGGATGGCTACACCTTC	-	TRBV6-5	TRBD1	TRBJ1-2
CASSFGGRTEAFF	TGTGCCAGCAGTTTCGGGGGGCGCACTGAAGCTTTCTTT	-	TRBV28	-	TRBJ1-1
CASTFRASGNQETQYF	TGCGCCAGCACCTTTCGGGCTAGCGGGAACCAAGAGACCCAGTACTTC	-	TRBV5-1	TRBD2	TRBJ2-5
CASSLSGKGNQPQHF	TGTGCCAGCAGTTTATCAGGGAAGGGCAATCAGCCCCAGCATTTT	-	TRBV28	-	TRBJ1-5
CAWSVQNYGYTF	TGTGCCTGGAGTGTACAGAACTATGGCTACACCTTC	-	TRBV30	-	TRBJ1-2
CASSFGGTASYGYTF	TGCGCCAGCAGCTTTGGAGGGACAGCTTCCTATGGCTACACCTTC	-	TRBV5-1	TRBD1	TRBJ1-2
CASTRGGYQPQHF	TGTGCCAGCACGCGAGGGGGATATCAGCCCCAGCATTTT	-	TRBV6-6	-	TRBJ1-5
CASGPSGGSLVDTQYF	TGTGCTAGTGGCCCGAGCGGGGGGTCCCTGGTAGATACGCAGTATTTT	-	TRBV12-5	TRBD2	TRBJ2-3
CATSDDGTAQPYEQYF	TGTGCCACCAGTGACGACGGGACAGCCCAACCCTACGAGCAGTACTTC	-	TRBV24-1	TRBD1	TRBJ2-7
CASSKGLADTQYF	TGTGCCAGCAGCAAGGGACTAGCGGATACGCAGTATTTT	-	TRBV7-3	TRBD2	TRBJ2-3
CASIGQGYGYTF	TGTGCCAGCATTGGACAGGGCTATGGCTACACCTTC	-	TRBV2	TRBD1	TRBJ1-2
CASSQTGFNQPQHF	TGTGCCAGCAGCCAAACAGGGTTCAATCAGCCCCAGCATTTT	-	TRBV3-1/TRBV3-2	-	TRBJ1-5
CASSPPRGVTEAFF	TGTGCCAGCAGTCCTCCCCGGGGAGTCACTGAAGCTTTCTTT	-	TRBV27	-	TRBJ1-1
CATRDRALSDTEAFF	TGTGCCACCCGGGACAGGGCCCTCTCCGACACTGAAGCTTTCTTT	-	TRBV6-5	TRBD1	TRBJ1-1
CASSFPSDRVDTF	TGTGCCAGCAGCTTTCCTTCGGACAGGGTAGACACCTTC	-	TRBV4-2	TRBD1	TRBJ1-2
CASSPGQGNSPLHF	TGTGCCAGCTCACCTGGACAGGGCAATTCACCCCTCCACTTT	-	TRBV18	TRBD1	TRBJ1-6
CASMTGEVGPDGQYF	TGTGCCAGTATGACAGGGGAGGTGGGGCCCGATGGTCAATATTTT	-	TRBV28	TRBD1	TRBJ2-3
CSVDRGQDTGGYTF	TGCAGCGTGGATCGGGGACAGGATACGGGGGGCTACACCTTC	once	TRBV29-1	TRBD1	TRBJ1-2
CASSEAKGGGSISNQPQHF	TGTGCCAGCAGTGAAGCGAAAGGGGGCGGAAGTATTAGCAATCAGCCCCAGCATTTT	-	TRBV2	TRBD1	TRBJ1-5
CASSRNSNEKLFF	TGTGCCAGCAGCCGTAACAGTAATGAAAAACTGTTTTTT	-	TRBV7-9	-	TRBJ1-4
CASSLRGGTSYEQYF	TGTGCCAGCAGCCTTCGGGGGGGAACCTCCTACGAGCAGTACTTC	-	TRBV5-4	TRBD2	TRBJ2-7
CASTIDRTNTGELFF	TGTGCCAGTACAATCGACAGAACGAACACCGGGGAGCTGTTTTTT	few	TRBV19	-	TRBJ2-2
CASSPGFMGAGYTF	TGTGCCAGCTCACCAGGGTTTATGGGGGCCGGCTACACCTTC	-	TRBV18	-	TRBJ1-2
CAWSAGVEEKLFF	TGTGCCTGGAGCGCAGGGGTGGAGGAAAAACTGTTTTTT	-	TRBV30	-	TRBJ1-4
CASSLVGLNTEAFF	TGTGCCAGCAGCTTAGTGGGCCTGAACACTGAAGCTTTCTTT	-	TRBV5-6	-	TRBJ1-1
CASSESPRETQYF	TGTGCCAGCAGCGAGAGTCCCCGGGAGACCCAGTACTTC	-	TRBV21-1	-	TRBJ2-5
CASSQGAGNTEAFF	TGCGCCAGCAGCCAAGGGGCAGGGAACACTGAAGCTTTCTTT	-	TRBV4-3	-	TRBJ1-1
CASSPGQGASPLHF	TGCGCCAGCAGCCCCGGACAGGGGGCTTCACCCCTCCACTTT	-	TRBV4-1	TRBD1	TRBJ1-6
CASSSRQGMGETQYF	TGTGCCAGCAGCTCCAGACAGGGGATGGGGGAGACCCAGTACTTC	-	TRBV7-2	TRBD1	TRBJ2-5
CAISERSKLGVLGANVLTF	TGTGCCATCAGTGAGAGGTCGAAACTCGGGGTTCTTGGGGCCAACGTCCTGACTTTC	-	TRBV10-3	-	TRBJ2-6
CASSEFNIGNSPLHF	TGTGCCAGCAGTGAATTTAATATCGGTAATTCACCCCTCCACTTT	-	TRBV25-1	-	TRBJ1-6
CASSHCQGNVTYEQYF	TGCGCCAGCAGTCACTGCCAGGGTAACGTAACCTACGAGCAGTACTTC	-	TRBV23-1	-	TRBJ2-7